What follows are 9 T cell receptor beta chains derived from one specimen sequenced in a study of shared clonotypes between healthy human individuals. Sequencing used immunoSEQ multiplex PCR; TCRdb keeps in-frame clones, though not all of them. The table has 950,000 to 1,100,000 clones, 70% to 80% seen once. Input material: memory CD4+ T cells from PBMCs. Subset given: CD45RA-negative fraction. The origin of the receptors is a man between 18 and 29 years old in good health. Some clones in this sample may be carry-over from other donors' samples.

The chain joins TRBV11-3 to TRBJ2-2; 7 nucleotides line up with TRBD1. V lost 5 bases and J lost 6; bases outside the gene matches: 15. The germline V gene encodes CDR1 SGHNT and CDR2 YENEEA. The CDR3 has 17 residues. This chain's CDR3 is CASSPRLGQQGAGELFF. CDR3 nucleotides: TGTGCCAGCAGCCCCCGCTTGGGACAGCAGGGTGCCGGGGAGCTGTTTTTT.

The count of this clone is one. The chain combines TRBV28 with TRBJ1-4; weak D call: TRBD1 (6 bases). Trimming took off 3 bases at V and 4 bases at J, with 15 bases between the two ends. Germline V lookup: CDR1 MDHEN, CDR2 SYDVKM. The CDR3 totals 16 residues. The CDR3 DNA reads TGTGCCAGCAGTTTCCACCCCGGGGGCCGTAATGAAAAACTGTTTTTT. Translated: CASSFHPGGRNEKLFF. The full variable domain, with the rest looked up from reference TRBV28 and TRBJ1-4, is DVKVTQSSRYLVKRTGEKVFLECVQDMDHENMFWYRQDPGLGLRLIYFSYDVKMKEKGDIPEGYSVSREKKERFSLILESASTNQTSMYLCASSFHPGGRNEKLFFGSGTQLSVL.

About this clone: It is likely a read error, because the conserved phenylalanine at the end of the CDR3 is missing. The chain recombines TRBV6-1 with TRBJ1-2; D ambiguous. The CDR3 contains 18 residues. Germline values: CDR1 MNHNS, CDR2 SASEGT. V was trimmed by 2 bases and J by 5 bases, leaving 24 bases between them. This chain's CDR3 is CASSELVVEDWTKYGYTL. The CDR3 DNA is TGTGCCAGCAGTGAACTCGTCGTTGAGGACTGGACGAAATATGGCTACACCCTC.

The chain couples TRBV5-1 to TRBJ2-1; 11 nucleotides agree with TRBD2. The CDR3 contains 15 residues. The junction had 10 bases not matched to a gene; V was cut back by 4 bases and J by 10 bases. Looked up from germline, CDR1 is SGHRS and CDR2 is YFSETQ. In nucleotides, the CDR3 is TGCGCCAGCAGCCCACCGACTAGCGGGACTCAGGAGCAGTTCTTC. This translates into CASSPPTSGTQEQFF.

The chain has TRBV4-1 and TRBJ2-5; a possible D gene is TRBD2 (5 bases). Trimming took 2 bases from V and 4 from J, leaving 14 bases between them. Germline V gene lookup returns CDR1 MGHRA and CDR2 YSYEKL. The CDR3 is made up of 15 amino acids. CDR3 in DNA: TGCGCCAGCAGCCAATCAAGGCTAGCAGGAGAGACCCAGTACTTC. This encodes CASSQSRLAGETQYF.

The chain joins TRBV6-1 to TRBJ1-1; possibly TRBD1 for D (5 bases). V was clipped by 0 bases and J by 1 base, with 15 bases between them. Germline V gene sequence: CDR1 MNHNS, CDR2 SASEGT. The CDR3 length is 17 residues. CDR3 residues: CASSEAILRTPNTEAFF. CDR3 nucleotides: TGTGCCAGCAGTGAAGCGATTCTCCGGACACCGAACACTGAAGCTTTCTTT.

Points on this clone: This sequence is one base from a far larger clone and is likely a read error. The CDR3 DNA follows: TGTGTCAGCAGCTTATTGACTAGGTCCGATGAGCAGTTCTTC. It yields the protein CVSSLLTRSDEQFF. The J gene is TRBJ2-1, the V gene TRBV7-2; D is perhaps TRBD2 (6 bases). The germline V gene has CDR1 SGHTA and CDR2 FQGNSA. The CDR3 is made up of 14 amino acids.

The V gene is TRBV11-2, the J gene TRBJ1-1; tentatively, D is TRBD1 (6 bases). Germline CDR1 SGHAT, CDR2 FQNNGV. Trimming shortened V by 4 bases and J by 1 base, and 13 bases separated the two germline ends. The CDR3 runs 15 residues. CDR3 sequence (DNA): TGTGCCAGCAGCTCAAGGGGGATTAGGAACACTGAAGCTTTCTTT. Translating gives CASSSRGIRNTEAFF.

CDR3 protein: CASSEYSGTGELFF. In nucleotides, the CDR3 is TGTGCCAGCAGTGAATACTCAGGTACCGGGGAGCTGTTTTTT. The chain uses TRBV25-1 and TRBJ2-2, with D hard to call. With 0 bases removed from V and 5 bases from J, the gap between germline ends came to 7 bases. The CDR3 totals 14 residues. Germline CDR1 MGHDK, CDR2 SYGVNS.